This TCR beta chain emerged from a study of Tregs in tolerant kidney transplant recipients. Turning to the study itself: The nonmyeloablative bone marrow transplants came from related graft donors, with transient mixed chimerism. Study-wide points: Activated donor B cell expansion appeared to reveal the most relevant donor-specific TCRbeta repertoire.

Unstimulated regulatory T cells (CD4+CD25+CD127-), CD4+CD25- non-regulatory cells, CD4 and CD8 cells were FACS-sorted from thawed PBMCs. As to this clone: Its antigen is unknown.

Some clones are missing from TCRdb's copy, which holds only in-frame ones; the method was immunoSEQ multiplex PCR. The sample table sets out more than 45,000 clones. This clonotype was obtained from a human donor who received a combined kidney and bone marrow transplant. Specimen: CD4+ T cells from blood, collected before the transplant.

The sequenced part of the CDR3 DNA is TGCGCCAGCAGCCCGGGACAGGGATTTGAAAAA. Translated, it gives CASSPGQGFEK. The entire CDR3 protein reads CASSPGQGFEKLFF. J is TRBJ1-4 and V is TRBV5-1; 9 nucleotides line up with TRBD1. The read halts 3 residues ahead of the CDR3 end, with the missing end drawn from the germline J gene. The germline gives CDR1 SGHRS, CDR2 YFSETQ. The V gene end was trimmed by 4 bases and the J gene end by 7 bases; junction bases not matched to a gene: 5. This CDR3 spans 14 amino acids.